Given below is one T cell receptor beta chain in context. The germline V and J ends were trimmed by 8 bases and 4 bases, with 15 bases remaining between them. CDR3 length equals 13 residues. Germline V gives CDR1 SNHLY, CDR2 FYNNEI. The data were obtained in a study of shared clonotypes between healthy human individuals. Naive CD8 cells, CD45RO-negative and positively selected for CCR7, excluded terminally differentiated effector memory CD45RA+ cells. Profiled with immunoSEQ multiplex PCR; TCRdb holds only in-frame clones, not every one. The table includes 550,000 to 750,000 clones, roughly 95% detected once.

V gene TRBV2 combines with J gene TRBJ2-7; D not certain. The TCR comes from a woman aged 25 to 39 in good health. Sequencing was carried out using naive CD8+ T cells sorted from blood. DNA for the CDR3: TGTGCCAGCGGCAAACAAGGGTATTACGAGCAGTACTTC. Its translation: CASGKQGYYEQYF.